Presented here are 20 T cell receptor beta chains from one specimen sequenced in a study of cytomegalovirus exposure and HLA in healthy donors listed by TCRdb under 2017. Libraries were constructed by the immunoSEQ multiplex PCR assay. For the multiplex PCR, a mixture combining 60 forward primers for TCR Vbeta segments and 13 reverse primers for TCR Jbeta segments was used. TCRdb retrieved this table from immuneACCESS and kept in-frame rearrangements only. Not all clones are present; in checked studies, unresolved V genes account for under half, and no reason is known for the remainder. The sample yields approximately 37,000 clones; 82% were counted once. 8% to 11% of the sample rests with the top ten. Material: PBMCs. These receptors all stem from a young woman in good health and CMV-seropositive.

CDR3 bases: TGTGCCAGCAGCTTGGATCGGGGGGGAACGGAGGGCTACACCTTC. Its protein product is CASSLDRGGTEGYTF. This sequence joins TRBV5-4 and TRBJ1-2, with D perhaps TRBD1 (5 bases). The length of the CDR3 is 15 residues. Trimming pared 0 bases from V and 8 bases from J, leaving 17 bases between. The germline CDR1 and CDR2 sequences are SGHNT and YYREEE (reference sequence).

The V gene is TRBV4-1, the J gene TRBJ1-5; no definite D call. The V gene lost 0 bases and the J gene lost 1 base, with 7 bases spanning the gap. The CDR3 loop spans 15 amino acids. The germline CDR1 and CDR2 sequences are MGHRA and YSYEKL. CDR3 coding DNA: TGCGCCAGCAGCCAAGATCGGTTGAGCAATCAGCCCCAGCATTTT. It translates to CASSQDRLSNQPQHF.

A remark on this clone: The germline gene is not matched at one end of the junction; a read error may be the cause. The chain is built from TRBV7-7 and TRBJ2-5; no firm D call. Germline-derived CDR1 and CDR2 are SSHAT and FNYEAQ (reference sequence). The CDR3 sequence is 14 residues long. In DNA, the CDR3 is TGTGCTAGCAGCCCCCCGTCCCCCCTGGAGACCCAGTACTTC. It is translated as CASSPPSPLETQYF.

Notes on this clone: Other nucleotide sequences in the sample specify the same CDR3. The V and J genes are TRBV5-6 and TRBJ1-5; a possible D gene is TRBD1 (6 bases). The CDR3 spans 14 residues. Germline V gene sequence: CDR1 SGHDT, CDR2 YYEEEE. V was shortened by 1 base and J by 3 bases, with 8 bases between the two germline ends. CDR3 in amino acids: CASSLQGINQPQHF. In nucleotides, the CDR3 is TGTGCCAGCAGCTTGCAGGGGATCAATCAGCCCCAGCATTTT.

The J gene is TRBJ2-1, the V gene TRBV9; 9 bases agree with TRBD2. Germline lookup yields CDR1 SGDLS and CDR2 YYNGEE. Losses at the gene ends were 2 bases for V and 5 bases for J; bases not matched to a gene: 8. This CDR3 spans 16 amino acids. The CDR3 DNA reads as TGTGCCAGCAGCGTGGAGGGTAGCGGGGGCAACAATGAGCAGTTCTTC. It translates to CASSVEGSGGNNEQFF.

The chain recombines TRBV18 with TRBJ2-1; D remains ambiguous. V was trimmed by 6 bases and J by 6 bases, leaving 9 bases between them. The CDR3 has 12 residues. CDR1 is KGHSH and CDR2 is LQKENI in the germline V gene. CDR3 in DNA: TGTGCCAGCTCCTACGGCGGCAATGAGCAGTTCTTC. It translates to CASSYGGNEQFF.

This chain joins TRBV5-6 and TRBJ2-2, with 8 bases fitting TRBD2. Unmatched junction bases numbered 3, after V lost 2 bases and J lost 0 bases. This CDR3 has 16 residues. Germline-derived CDR1 and CDR2 are SGHDT and YYEEEE. Here the CDR3 reads CASSLLAVTNTGELFF. The CDR3 bases are TGTGCCAGCAGCTTACTAGCGGTTACGAACACCGGGGAGCTGTTTTTT.

There are a few counts of this clone. V gene TRBV5-5 combines with J gene TRBJ2-7; TRBD1 matches 8 bases. V shed 5 bases, J shed 3 bases, and the junction held 7 bases outside the gene matches. Germline V gene data show CDR1 as SGHKS and CDR2 as YYEKEE (reference sequence). This CDR3 is 14 amino acids long. DNA for the CDR3: TGTGCCAGCAGTGGGACAGGTGTTCTCTACGAGCAGTACTTC. Its protein product is CASSGTGVLYEQYF.

J is TRBJ1-2 and V is TRBV14, with D unclear. The V gene's germline CDR1 is SGHDN and CDR2 FVKESK. The CDR3 is made up of 14 amino acids. With 1 base removed from V and 8 bases from J, the gap between germline ends came to 14 bases. CDR3 region: CASSQVVEGIGYTF. The CDR3 nucleotides are TGTGCCAGCAGCCAAGTTGTTGAGGGAATCGGCTACACCTTC. Complete variable domain (other parts from reference TRBV14 and TRBJ1-2): EAGVTQFPSHSVIEKGQTVTLRCDPISGHDNLYWYRRVMGKEIKFLLHFVKESKQDESGMPNNRFLAERTGGTYSTLKVQPAELEDSGVYFCASSQVVEGIGYTFGSGTRLTVV.

This clone was counted between two and nine times. The V gene is TRBV6-6, the J gene TRBJ2-7, with D uncertain. CDR3 length: 13 amino acids. Trimming removed 6 bases at V and 4 bases at J, with 13 bases between. Per the germline V gene, CDR1 is MNHNY and CDR2 is SVGAGI (reference sequence). CDR3 sequence: CASSQLSGYEQYF. CDR3 nucleotides: TGTGCCAGCAGCCAACTCTCGGGTTACGAGCAGTACTTC.

The V call is TRBV7-2, the J call TRBJ2-7; the match to TRBD1 covers 9 bases. V was pared by 4 bases and J by 4 bases, with 8 bases of the junction left unmatched. The CDR3 is 15 residues long. Germline assignment: CDR1 SGHTA and CDR2 FQGNSA. This chain's CDR3 is CASSSGQGNPYEQYF. CDR3 coding DNA: TGTGCCAGCAGCTCGGGACAGGGTAACCCTTACGAGCAGTACTTC. Together with reference TRBV7-2 and TRBJ2-7, the CDR3 gives the full variable domain: GAGVSQSPSNKVTEKGKDVELRCDPISGHTALYWYRQSLGQGLEFLIYFQGNSAPDKSGLPSDRFSAERTGGSVSTLTIQRTQQEDSAVYLCASSSGQGNPYEQYFGPGTRLTVT.

V and J are TRBV7-2 and TRBJ1-5; D is unresolved. CDR3 length: 16 amino acids. Between the trimmed V and J ends, which lost 1 base and 8 bases, there was a span of 18 bases. CDR1 is SGHTA, CDR2 FQGNSA, per germline. CDR3 nucleotides: TGTGCCAGCAGCTTAGGTTTGAGGGCAGCAGGTGAGCCCCAGCATTTT. The encoded protein is CASSLGLRAAGEPQHF.

The rearrangement links TRBV19 to TRBJ2-7, with 9 nucleotides matching TRBD1. The junction had 6 bases not matched to a gene; V was cut back by 5 bases and J by 4 bases. The CDR3 has 14 residues. In germline, CDR1 is LNHDA, CDR2 SQIVND (reference sequence). CDR3 coding DNA: TGTGCCAGTAGTTTTTCAGGGACAGGGTACGAGCAGTACTTC. This sequence encodes CASSFSGTGYEQYF.

V is TRBV7-2 and J is TRBJ2-2, with 8 bases aligning to TRBD2. This CDR3 is 16 amino acids long. Germline V CDR1 and CDR2: SGHTA, FQGNSA. The junction had 11 bases not matched to a gene; V was cut back by 5 bases and J by 6 bases. The CDR3 DNA reads TGTGCCAGCAGCCGGGGGGGGAGTGTCCGCGCCGGGGAGCTGTTTTTT. It is translated as CASSRGGSVRAGELFF. Using reference TRBV7-2 and TRBJ2-2 for the parts outside the CDR3, the full variable domain is GAGVSQSPSNKVTEKGKDVELRCDPISGHTALYWYRQSLGQGLEFLIYFQGNSAPDKSGLPSDRFSAERTGGSVSTLTIQRTQQEDSAVYLCASSRGGSVRAGELFFGEGSRLTVL.

There are a few counts of this clone. The V gene is TRBV6-1, the J gene TRBJ2-6; unclear D gene. The CDR3 has 15 amino acids. Per the germline V gene, CDR1 is MNHNS and CDR2 is SASEGT. V lost 4 bases to trimming and J lost 0 bases, with 7 bases between them. The CDR3 DNA sequence: TGTGCCAGCAGTGGCGACATCTCTGGGGCCAACGTCCTGACTTTC. Translated, it gives CASSGDISGANVLTF.

In this sample, this clone turned up once. The chain employs TRBV29-1 and TRBJ1-2, with 7 positions matching TRBD1. This CDR3 is built from 14 residues. V lost 6 bases and J lost 9; bases outside the gene matches: 16. Germline lookup yields CDR1 SQVTM and CDR2 ANQGSEA. CDR3 sequence reads: CSVRPTGNAVRYTF. CDR3 nucleotide sequence: TGCAGCGTACGTCCGACAGGGAATGCGGTCCGCTACACCTTC.

The rearrangement links TRBV7-9 to TRBJ2-7, with 10 bases aligning to TRBD2. Per germline, CDR1 SEHNR and CDR2 FQNEAQ (reference sequence). With V trimmed by 3 bases and J by 0 bases, 5 bases remained unmatched. This CDR3 region has 16 residues. This chain's CDR3 is CASSFYSSGSSYEQYF. The CDR3, as DNA: TGTGCCAGCAGCTTTTACTCTAGCGGGAGCTCCTACGAGCAGTACTTC. Full variable domain (outside the CDR3, taken from reference TRBV7-9 and TRBJ2-7): DTGVSQNPRHKITKRGQNVTFRCDPISEHNRLYWYRQTLGQGPEFLTYFQNEAQLEKSRLLSDRFSAERPKGSFSTLEIQRTEQGDSAMYLCASSFYSSGSSYEQYFGPGTRLTVT.

V is TRBV5-8 and J is TRBJ1-1; D is unclear. This CDR3 spans 14 amino acids. V lost 0 bases and J 0 bases, leaving 6 bases between the germline ends. Germline CDR1 reads SGHTS; CDR2 reads YDEGEE. For the CDR3, the DNA is TGTGCCAGCAGCTTGGTCGGTTTGAACACTGAAGCTTTCTTT. This codes for CASSLVGLNTEAFF.

This clone was recorded a few times. The V and J genes are TRBV28 and TRBJ2-7; D is possibly TRBD2 (6 bases). The germline V and J ends were trimmed by 5 bases and 6 bases, with 23 bases remaining between them. The length of the CDR3 is 16 residues. Looked up from germline, CDR1 is MDHEN and CDR2 is SYDVKM. Here the CDR3 DNA reads TGTGCCAGCAGTCCTCTCGGGCGGGGCTATTACGCCGAGCAGTACTTC. Its protein product is CASSPLGRGYYAEQYF.

The CDR3 bases are TGCGCCAGCAGCCAAGCACAGAGTGAGGGCTATGGCTACACCTTC. The encoded protein is CASSQAQSEGYGYTF. The chain employs TRBV4-1 and TRBJ1-2; D is uncertain. Between the trimmed V and J ends, which lost 1 base and 4 bases, there was a span of 13 bases. The CDR3 runs 15 residues. Germline loops: CDR1 MGHRA, CDR2 YSYEKL.